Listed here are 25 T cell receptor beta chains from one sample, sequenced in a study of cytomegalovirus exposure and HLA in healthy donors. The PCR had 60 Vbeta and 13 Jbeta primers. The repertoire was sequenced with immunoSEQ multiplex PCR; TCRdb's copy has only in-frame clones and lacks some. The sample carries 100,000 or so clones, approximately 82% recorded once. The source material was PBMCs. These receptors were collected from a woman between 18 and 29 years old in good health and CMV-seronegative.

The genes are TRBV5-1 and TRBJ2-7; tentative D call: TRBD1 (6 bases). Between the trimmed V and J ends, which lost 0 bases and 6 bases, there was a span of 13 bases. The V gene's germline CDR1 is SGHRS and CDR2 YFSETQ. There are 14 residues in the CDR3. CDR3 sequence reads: CASSLGPGALEQYF. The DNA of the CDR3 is TGCGCCAGCAGCTTGGGCCCAGGGGCCCTCGAGCAGTACTTC.

This CDR3 reads CASSPRTGDSNQPQHF. The CDR3, as DNA: TGTGCCAGCTCACCTAGGACAGGGGATAGCAATCAGCCCCAGCATTTT. This chain uses TRBV18 with TRBJ1-5; 9 nucleotides line up with TRBD1. Trimming at V came to 3 bases and at J to 0 bases, leaving 3 bases not matched to a gene. The CDR3 is 16 amino acids. Germline CDR1 is KGHSH and CDR2 is LQKENI.

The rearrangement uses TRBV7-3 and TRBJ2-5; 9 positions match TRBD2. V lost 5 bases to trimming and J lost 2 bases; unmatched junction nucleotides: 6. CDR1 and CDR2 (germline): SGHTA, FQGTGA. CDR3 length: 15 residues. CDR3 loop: CASSPSRGGQETQYF. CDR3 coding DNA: TGTGCCAGCAGCCCATCGCGGGGGGGACAAGAGACCCAGTACTTC.

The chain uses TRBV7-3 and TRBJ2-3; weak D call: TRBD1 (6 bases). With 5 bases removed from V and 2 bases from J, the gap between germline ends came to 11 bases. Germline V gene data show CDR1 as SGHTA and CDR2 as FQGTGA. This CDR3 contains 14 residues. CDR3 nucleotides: TGTGCCAGCAGCCCAGTGGGGGCCACAGATACGCAGTATTTT. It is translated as CASSPVGATDTQYF.

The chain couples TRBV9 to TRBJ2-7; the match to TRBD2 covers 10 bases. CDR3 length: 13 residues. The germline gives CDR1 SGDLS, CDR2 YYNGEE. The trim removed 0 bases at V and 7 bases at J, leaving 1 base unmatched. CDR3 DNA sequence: TGTGCCAGCAGCGTAGTACTAGCGGGGGAGCAGTACTTC. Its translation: CASSVVLAGEQYF. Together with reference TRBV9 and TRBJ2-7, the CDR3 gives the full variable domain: DSGVTQTPKHLITATGQRVTLRCSPRSGDLSVYWYQQSLDQGLQFLIQYYNGEERAKGNILERFSAQQFPDLHSELNLSSLELGDSALYFCASSVVLAGEQYFGPGTRLTVT.

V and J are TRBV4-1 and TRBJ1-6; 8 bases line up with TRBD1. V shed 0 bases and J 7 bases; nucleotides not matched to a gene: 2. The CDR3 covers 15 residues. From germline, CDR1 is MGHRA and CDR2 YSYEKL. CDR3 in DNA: TGCGCCAGCAGCCAAGATGGGACAGGAAATTCACCCCTCCACTTT. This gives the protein CASSQDGTGNSPLHF.

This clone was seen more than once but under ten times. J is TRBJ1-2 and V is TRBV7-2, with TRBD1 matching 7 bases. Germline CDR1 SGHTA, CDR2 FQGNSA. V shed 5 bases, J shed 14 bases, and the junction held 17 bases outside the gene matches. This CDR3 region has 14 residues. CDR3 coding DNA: TGTGCCAGCAGCCTCGGACAGGCGGGCTGGATAAGGACCTTC. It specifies CASSLGQAGWIRTF.

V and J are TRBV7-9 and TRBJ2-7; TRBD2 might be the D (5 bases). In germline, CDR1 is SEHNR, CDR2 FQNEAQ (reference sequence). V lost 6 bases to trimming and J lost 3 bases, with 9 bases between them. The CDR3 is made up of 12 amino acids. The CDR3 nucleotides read TGTGCCAGCAGTTTCGCGGGCTACGAGCAGTACTTC. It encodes CASSFAGYEQYF.

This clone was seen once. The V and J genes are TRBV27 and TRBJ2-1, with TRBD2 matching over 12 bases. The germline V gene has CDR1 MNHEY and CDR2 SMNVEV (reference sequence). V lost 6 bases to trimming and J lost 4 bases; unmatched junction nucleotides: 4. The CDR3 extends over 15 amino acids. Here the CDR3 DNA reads TGTGCCAGCAGCACTACTAGCGGGGGGTACAATGAGCAGTTCTTC. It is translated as CASSTTSGGYNEQFF.

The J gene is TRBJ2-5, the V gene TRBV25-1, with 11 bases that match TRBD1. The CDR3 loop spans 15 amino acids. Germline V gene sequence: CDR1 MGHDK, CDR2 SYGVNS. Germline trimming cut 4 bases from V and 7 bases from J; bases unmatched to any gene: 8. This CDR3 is CASSVWTGGRGTQYF. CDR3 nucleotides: TGTGCCAGCAGTGTTTGGACAGGGGGCCGGGGGACCCAGTACTTC. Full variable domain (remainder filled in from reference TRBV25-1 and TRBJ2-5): EADIYQTPRYLVIGTGKKITLECSQTMGHDKMYWYQQDPGMELHLIHYSYGVNSTEKGDLSSESTVSRIRTEHFPLTLESARPSHTSQYLCASSVWTGGRGTQYFGPGTRLLVL.

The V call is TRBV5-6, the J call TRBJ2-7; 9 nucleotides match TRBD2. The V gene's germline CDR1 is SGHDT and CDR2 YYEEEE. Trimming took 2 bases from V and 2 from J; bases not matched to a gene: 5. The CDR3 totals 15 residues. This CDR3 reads CASSFGLAGTYEQYF. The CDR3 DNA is TGTGCCAGCAGCTTTGGGCTAGCGGGAACCTACGAGCAGTACTTC. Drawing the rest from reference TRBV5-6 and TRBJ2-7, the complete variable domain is DAGVTQSPTHLIKTRGQQVTLRCSPKSGHDTVSWYQQALGQGPQFIFQYYEEEERQRGNFPDRFSGHQFPNYSSELNVNALLLGDSALYLCASSFGLAGTYEQYFGPGTRLTVT.

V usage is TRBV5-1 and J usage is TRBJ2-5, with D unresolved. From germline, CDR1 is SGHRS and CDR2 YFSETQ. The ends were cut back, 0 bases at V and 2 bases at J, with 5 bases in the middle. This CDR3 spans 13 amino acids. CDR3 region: CASSLEIQETQYF. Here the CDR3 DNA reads TGCGCCAGCAGCTTGGAAATACAAGAGACCCAGTACTTC.

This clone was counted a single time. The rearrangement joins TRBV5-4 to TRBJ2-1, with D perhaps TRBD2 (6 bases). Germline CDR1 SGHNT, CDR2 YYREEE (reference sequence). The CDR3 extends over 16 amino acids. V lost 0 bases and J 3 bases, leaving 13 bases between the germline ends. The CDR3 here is CASSLGGSGVYNEQFF. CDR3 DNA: TGTGCCAGCAGCTTGGGAGGTAGCGGAGTCTACAATGAGCAGTTCTTC.

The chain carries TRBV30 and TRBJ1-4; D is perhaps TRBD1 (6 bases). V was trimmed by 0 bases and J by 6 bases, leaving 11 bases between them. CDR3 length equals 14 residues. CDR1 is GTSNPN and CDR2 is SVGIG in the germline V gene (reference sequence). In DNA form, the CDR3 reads TGTGCCTGGAGTGTACCAGGGGTTCATGAAAAACTGTTTTTT. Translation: CAWSVPGVHEKLFF.

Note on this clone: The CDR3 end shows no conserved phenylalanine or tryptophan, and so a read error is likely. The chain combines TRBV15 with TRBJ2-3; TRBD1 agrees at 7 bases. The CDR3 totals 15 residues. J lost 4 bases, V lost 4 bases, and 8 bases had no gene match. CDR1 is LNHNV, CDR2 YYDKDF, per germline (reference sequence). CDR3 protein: CATSTKTGPADTQYL. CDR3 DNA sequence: TGTGCCACCAGCACGAAGACAGGGCCGGCAGATACGCAGTATCTT.

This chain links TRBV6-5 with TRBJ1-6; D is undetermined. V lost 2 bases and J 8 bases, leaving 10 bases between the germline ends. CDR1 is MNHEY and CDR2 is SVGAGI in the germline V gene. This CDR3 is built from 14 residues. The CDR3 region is CASSYRTNHSPLHF. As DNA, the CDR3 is TGTGCCAGCAGTTACAGGACTAATCATTCACCCCTCCACTTT.

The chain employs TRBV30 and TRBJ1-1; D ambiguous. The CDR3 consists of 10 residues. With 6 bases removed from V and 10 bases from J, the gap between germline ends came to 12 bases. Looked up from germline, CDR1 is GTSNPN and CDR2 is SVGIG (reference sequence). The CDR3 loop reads CACQWPSAFF. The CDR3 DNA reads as TGTGCCTGCCAATGGCCCTCAGCTTTCTTT.

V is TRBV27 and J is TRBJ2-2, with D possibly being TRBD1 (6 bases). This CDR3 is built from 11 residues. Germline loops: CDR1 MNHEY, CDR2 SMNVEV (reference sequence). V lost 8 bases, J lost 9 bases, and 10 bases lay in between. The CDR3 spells CASARGRELFF. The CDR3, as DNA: TGTGCCAGCGCTAGGGGGAGGGAGCTGTTTTTT.

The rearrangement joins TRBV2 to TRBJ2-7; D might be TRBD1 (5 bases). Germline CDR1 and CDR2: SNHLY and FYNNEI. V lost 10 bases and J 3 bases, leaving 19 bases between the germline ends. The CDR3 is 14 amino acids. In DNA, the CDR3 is TGTGCCACCCAGGGTGTGGGTAACAACTACGAGCAGTACTTC. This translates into CATQGVGNNYEQYF.

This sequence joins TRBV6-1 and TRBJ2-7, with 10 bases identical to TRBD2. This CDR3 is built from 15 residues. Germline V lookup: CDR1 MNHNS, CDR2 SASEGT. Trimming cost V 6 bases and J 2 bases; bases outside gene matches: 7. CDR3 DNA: TGTGCCAGCAGGGAGGGACTAGCGAGAACCTACGAGCAGTACTTC. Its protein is CASREGLARTYEQYF.

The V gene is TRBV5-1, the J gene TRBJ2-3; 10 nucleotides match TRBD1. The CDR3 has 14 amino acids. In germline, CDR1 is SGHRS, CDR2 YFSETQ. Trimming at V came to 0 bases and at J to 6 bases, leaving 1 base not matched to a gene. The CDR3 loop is CASSLGDRGDTQYF. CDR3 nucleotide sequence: TGCGCCAGCAGCTTGGGGGACAGGGGCGATACGCAGTATTTT.

The CDR3 DNA sequence: TGTGCCAGCAGCTTAGACGGTGGACAGTACAATGAGCAGTTCTTC. Its translation: CASSLDGGQYNEQFF. This sequence joins TRBV11-1 and TRBJ2-1, with TRBD1 as a possible D gene (6 bases). Germline loops: CDR1 SGHAT, CDR2 FQDESV (reference sequence). The CDR3 runs 15 residues. V was cut by 1 base and J by 4 bases, with 11 bases left in between.

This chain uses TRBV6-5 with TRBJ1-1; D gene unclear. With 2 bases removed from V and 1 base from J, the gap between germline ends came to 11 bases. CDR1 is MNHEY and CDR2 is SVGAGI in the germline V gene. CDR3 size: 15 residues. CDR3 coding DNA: TGTGCCAGCAGTTACCAAGGGCGGGAGAACACTGAAGCTTTCTTT. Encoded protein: CASSYQGRENTEAFF.

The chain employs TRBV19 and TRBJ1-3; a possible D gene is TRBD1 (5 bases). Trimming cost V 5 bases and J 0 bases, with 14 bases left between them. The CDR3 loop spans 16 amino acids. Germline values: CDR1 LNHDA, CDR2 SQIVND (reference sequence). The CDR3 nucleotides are TGTGCCAGTAGTCCCTACAGGACGATCTCTGGAAACACCATATATTTT. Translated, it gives CASSPYRTISGNTIYF.

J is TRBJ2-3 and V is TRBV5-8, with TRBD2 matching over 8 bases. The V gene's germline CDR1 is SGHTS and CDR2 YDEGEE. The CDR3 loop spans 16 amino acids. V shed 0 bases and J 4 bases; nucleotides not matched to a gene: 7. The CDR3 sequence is CASSLDLAGKADTQYF. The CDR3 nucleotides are TGTGCCAGCAGCTTGGACTTAGCGGGAAAGGCAGATACGCAGTATTTT. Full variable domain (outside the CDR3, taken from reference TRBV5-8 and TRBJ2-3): EAGVTQSPTHLIKTRGQQATLRCSPISGHTSVYWYQQALGLGLQFLLWYDEGEERNRGNFPPRFSGRQFPNYSSELNVNALELEDSALYLCASSLDLAGKADTQYFGPGTRLTVL.